Reported below is one TCR beta chain. Compared with germline, one end of the junction differs, possibly owing to a read error. At the DNA level, this CDR3 is encoded by other sequences in the same sample as well. This sample is drawn from a study of T cell changes during pregnancy in multiple sclerosis. TCRdb's table, derived via immunoSEQ multiplex PCR, lists solely in-frame clones and lacks some. The sample has about 100,000 clones, 91% seen once; the top ten hold around 3.5%. This receptor was obtained from a female donor with multiple sclerosis, enrolled in a pregnancy study. This material consisted of peripheral blood, taken after pregnancy.

CDR3 in amino acids: CASSDIPARGRRNTIYF. Written as DNA, the CDR3 is TGTGCTAGCAGTGATATACCCGCCAGGGGGCGTCGGAACACCATATATTTT. This chain connects TRBV2 to TRBJ1-3; 8 nucleotides line up with TRBD1. CDR3 length: 17 residues. Germline V gene data show CDR1 as SNHLY and CDR2 as FYNNEI.